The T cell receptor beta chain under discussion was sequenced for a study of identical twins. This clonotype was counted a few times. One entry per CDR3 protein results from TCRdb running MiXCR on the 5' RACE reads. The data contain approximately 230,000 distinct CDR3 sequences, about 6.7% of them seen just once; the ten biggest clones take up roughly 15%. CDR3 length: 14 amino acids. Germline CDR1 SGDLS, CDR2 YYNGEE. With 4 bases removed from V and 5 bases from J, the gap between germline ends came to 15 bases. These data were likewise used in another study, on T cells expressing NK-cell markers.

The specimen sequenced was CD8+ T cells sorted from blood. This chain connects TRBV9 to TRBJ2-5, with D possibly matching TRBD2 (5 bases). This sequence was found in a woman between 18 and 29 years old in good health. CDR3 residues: CASSKGLLGETQYF. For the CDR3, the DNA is TGTGCCAGCAGCAAAGGACTTCTGGGGGAGACCCAGTACTTC.